The 27 T cell receptor beta chains below were found in one sample sequenced in a study of shared clonotypes between healthy human individuals. Some clones are missing from TCRdb's copy, which holds only in-frame ones; the method was immunoSEQ multiplex PCR. The sample consists of about 2.2 million clones, 90% to 95% of them appearing once. Positively selected for CCR7, the CD45RO-negative cells used as naive CD8 cells excluded terminally differentiated effector memory CD45RA+ cells. Sequenced sample: naive CD8+ T cells from PBMCs. These receptors all come from a man aged 18 to 29 in good health. Some clones in this sample may be carry-over from other donors' samples.

Details on this clone: Additional DNA sequences in this sample encode the identical CDR3. The J gene is TRBJ2-7, the V gene TRBV6-6; no clear D gene. The CDR3 consists of 11 residues. The V gene lost 2 bases and the J gene lost 3 bases, with 2 bases spanning the gap. Germline V gene lookup returns CDR1 MNHNY and CDR2 SVGAGI (reference sequence). The CDR3 protein is CASSYVYEQYF. The CDR3 DNA reads TGTGCCAGCAGTTACGTCTACGAGCAGTACTTC.

This clone was observed once. The chain carries TRBV7-2 and TRBJ2-7; 9 bases are a match to TRBD1. V was pared by 0 bases and J by 1 base, with 4 bases of the junction left unmatched. The CDR3 is 16 residues long. The V gene's germline CDR1 is SGHTA and CDR2 FQGNSA. CDR3 residues: CASSLARGQGSYEQYF. The DNA of the CDR3 is TGTGCCAGCAGCTTAGCGAGGGGACAGGGATCCTACGAGCAGTACTTC.

CDR3 in DNA: TGTGCCAGCAGCCCGGGACAGGGGGCTTCCTACGAGCAGTACTTC. Translated: CASSPGQGASYEQYF. The rearrangement joins TRBV7-9 to TRBJ2-7, with 12 bases aligning to TRBD1. The germline V gene encodes CDR1 SEHNR and CDR2 FQNEAQ (reference sequence). The CDR3 covers 15 residues. Unmatched junction bases numbered 3, after V lost 5 bases and J lost 1 base. The complete variable domain, with remaining parts taken from reference TRBV7-9 and TRBJ2-7, reads DTGVSQNPRHKITKRGQNVTFRCDPISEHNRLYWYRQTLGQGPEFLTYFQNEAQLEKSRLLSDRFSAERPKGSFSTLEIQRTEQGDSAMYLCASSPGQGASYEQYFGPGTRLTVT.

The chain recombines TRBV4-1 with TRBJ2-7, with D perhaps TRBD2 (5 bases). The CDR3 consists of 14 residues. V lost 4 bases, J lost 0 bases, and 10 bases lay in between. Per germline, CDR1 MGHRA and CDR2 YSYEKL. The CDR3 region is CASSPAVSSYEQYF. CDR3 coding DNA: TGCGCCAGCAGCCCAGCGGTAAGCTCCTACGAGCAGTACTTC.

The chain employs TRBV7-2 and TRBJ1-2; D perhaps matches TRBD1 (5 bases). The V gene's germline CDR1 is SGHTA and CDR2 FQGNSA. CDR3 length: 13 residues. The ends were cut back, 5 bases at V and 4 bases at J, with 11 bases in the middle. The CDR3 DNA is TGTGCCAGCAGCCTGAGGACAATCTATGGCTACACCTTC. Protein sequence: CASSLRTIYGYTF.

V is TRBV2 and J is TRBJ2-1, with a possible D match to TRBD2 (6 bases). The CDR3 sequence is 16 residues long. From germline, CDR1 is SNHLY and CDR2 FYNNEI. Trimming stripped 7 bases from V and 0 bases from J, with 16 bases between. The CDR3 nucleotides are TGTGCCAGCAAGGACTACCGCCGGAGCTCCTACAATGAGCAGTTCTTC. This encodes CASKDYRRSSYNEQFF. Using reference TRBV2 and TRBJ2-1 for the parts outside the CDR3, the full variable domain is EPEVTQTPSHQVTQMGQEVILRCVPISNHLYFYWYRQILGQKVEFLVSFYNNEISEKSEIFDDQFSVERPDGSNFTLKIRSTKLEDSAMYFCASKDYRRSSYNEQFFGPGTRLTVL.

The V and J genes are TRBV7-8 and TRBJ1-1; 8 bases align to TRBD1. From germline, CDR1 is SGHVS and CDR2 FQNEAQ. J lost 4 bases, V lost 5 bases, and 3 bases had no gene match. The CDR3 sequence is 13 residues long. CDR3 in amino acids: CASSRTGGTEAFF. CDR3 coding DNA: TGTGCCAGCAGCCGAACAGGGGGCACTGAAGCTTTCTTT.

V and J are TRBV19 and TRBJ1-1; D might be TRBD1 (5 bases). The V gene's germline CDR1 is LNHDA and CDR2 SQIVND (reference sequence). Trimming stripped 8 bases from V and 7 bases from J, with 14 bases between. This CDR3 spans 12 amino acids. CDR3 protein: CASRDLGHEAFF. The CDR3, as DNA: TGTGCCAGTCGGGACCTGGGGCATGAAGCTTTCTTT.

V usage is TRBV7-9 and J usage is TRBJ1-2, with D perhaps TRBD1 (6 bases). CDR3 length equals 12 residues. Germline V gives CDR1 SEHNR, CDR2 FQNEAQ (reference sequence). Trimming took off 3 bases at V and 6 bases at J, with 8 bases between the two ends. The CDR3 protein is CASSFRGDGYTF. Here the CDR3 DNA reads TGTGCCAGCAGCTTCAGGGGTGATGGCTACACCTTC.

This rearrangement joins TRBV5-1 to TRBJ2-1; TRBD2 aligns across 10 bases. The germline V gene encodes CDR1 SGHRS and CDR2 YFSETQ. The V segment lost 0 bases and the J segment 0 bases; nucleotides outside the gene matches: 3. The CDR3 extends over 17 amino acids. The CDR3 protein is CASSLELAGNSYNEQFF. The CDR3 DNA reads as TGCGCCAGCAGCTTGGAACTAGCGGGAAACTCCTACAATGAGCAGTTCTTC.

The V call is TRBV19, the J call TRBJ2-3; 11 bases are a match to TRBD2. CDR3 length: 17 residues. The V gene end was trimmed by 2 bases and the J gene end by 3 bases; junction bases not matched to a gene: 7. The V gene's germline CDR1 is LNHDA and CDR2 SQIVND (reference sequence). CDR3 nucleotides: TGTGCCAGTAGTATAAGGACTAGCGGGTTCTCGACAGATACGCAGTATTTT. Its translation is CASSIRTSGFSTDTQYF.

CDR3 in amino acids: CASSGDRGATEAFF. CDR3 DNA sequence: TGTGCCAGCAGCGGCGACAGGGGAGCCACTGAAGCTTTCTTT. The rearrangement joins TRBV9 to TRBJ1-1; 8 nucleotides agree with TRBD1. The CDR3 runs 14 residues. CDR1 and CDR2 (germline): SGDLS, YYNGEE. V was clipped by 3 bases and J by 4 bases; unmatched bases: 5.

The chain has TRBV25-1 and TRBJ2-7; maybe TRBD2 (6 bases). Germline V CDR1 and CDR2: MGHDK, SYGVNS. V shed 1 base and J shed 5 bases, with 9 bases lying between them. This CDR3 region has 13 residues. CDR3 sequence: CASSESGGNEQYF. The CDR3 region has the DNA TGTGCCAGCAGTGAATCCGGGGGTAACGAGCAGTACTTC.

The chain has TRBV10-3 and TRBJ2-7; D perhaps matches TRBD1 (6 bases). From germline, CDR1 is ENHRY and CDR2 SYGVKD. This CDR3 has 14 residues. Trimming took 6 bases from V and 4 from J, leaving 16 bases between them. The CDR3 protein is CAIRGTLSSYEQYF. CDR3 in DNA: TGTGCCATCAGGGGGACACTATCGTCTTACGAGCAGTACTTC.

The V and J genes are TRBV7-8 and TRBJ1-1; D possibly corresponds to TRBD1 (6 bases). V was trimmed by 6 bases and J by 11 bases, leaving 16 bases between them. CDR3 length: 12 amino acids. Germline CDR1 SGHVS, CDR2 FQNEAQ. The CDR3 sequence is CASRSLPGDAFF. The DNA for the CDR3 is TGTGCCAGCAGGAGCTTGCCAGGGGATGCTTTCTTT.

The V call is TRBV5-1, the J call TRBJ2-7; D uncertain. Germline V lookup: CDR1 SGHRS, CDR2 YFSETQ. V was pared by 2 bases and J by 0 bases, with 6 bases between. The CDR3 contains 13 residues. The chain's CDR3 is CASSFASSYEQYF. The CDR3 coding sequence is TGCGCCAGCAGCTTTGCGAGCTCCTACGAGCAGTACTTC.

V usage is TRBV30 and J usage is TRBJ2-1; D is unresolved. Trimming stripped 0 bases from V and 7 bases from J, with 10 bases between. The CDR3 is made up of 13 amino acids. The V gene's germline CDR1 is GTSNPN and CDR2 SVGIG (reference sequence). This CDR3 is CAWSVTTRNEQFF. CDR3 nucleotides: TGTGCCTGGAGTGTAACCACAAGGAATGAGCAGTTCTTC.

The chain recombines TRBV4-1 with TRBJ2-1; 7 positions agree with TRBD2. The length of the CDR3 is 14 residues. The J segment lost 1 base and the V segment lost 3 bases, leaving 0 bases of the junction unmatched. Germline lookup yields CDR1 MGHRA and CDR2 YSYEKL. The CDR3 spells CASSHGGSYNEQFF. The CDR3 nucleotides are TGCGCCAGCAGCCACGGGGGGTCCTACAATGAGCAGTTCTTC.

V is TRBV27 and J is TRBJ1-2; 9 nucleotides agree with TRBD1. CDR3 length: 18 amino acids. The germline gives CDR1 MNHEY, CDR2 SMNVEV (reference sequence). Losses at the gene ends were 5 bases for V and 3 bases for J; bases not matched to a gene: 16. The CDR3 bases are TGTGCCAGCAGTCTCGGGACAGGGAGAATCGGTGGGGACTATGGCTACACCTTC. As protein: CASSLGTGRIGGDYGYTF.

The J gene is TRBJ2-1, the V gene TRBV5-4; TRBD2 agrees at 7 bases. Germline trimming cut 4 bases from V and 5 bases from J; bases unmatched to any gene: 12. This CDR3 contains 16 residues. Germline CDR1 reads SGHNT; CDR2 reads YYREEE (reference sequence). The CDR3 loop reads CASSHKRERPDNEQFF. In DNA form, the CDR3 reads TGTGCCAGCAGCCATAAGCGGGAAAGGCCCGACAATGAGCAGTTCTTC.

The chain is built from TRBV9 and TRBJ2-1; 9 nucleotides line up with TRBD2. CDR1 and CDR2 (germline): SGDLS, YYNGEE. V was clipped by 0 bases and J by 0 bases; unmatched bases: 1. CDR3 length: 16 amino acids. The CDR3 region is CASSVGTSASYNEQFF. CDR3 nucleotides: TGTGCCAGCAGCGTAGGGACTAGCGCCTCCTACAATGAGCAGTTCTTC. The variable domain in full, with the rest retrieved from reference TRBV9 and TRBJ2-1, is DSGVTQTPKHLITATGQRVTLRCSPRSGDLSVYWYQQSLDQGLQFLIQYYNGEERAKGNILERFSAQQFPDLHSELNLSSLELGDSALYFCASSVGTSASYNEQFFGPGTRLTVL.

The chain has TRBV9 and TRBJ2-3; no clear D gene. The CDR3 spans 15 residues. V was trimmed by 2 bases and J by 0 bases, leaving 10 bases between them. CDR1 is SGDLS and CDR2 is YYNGEE in the germline V gene. The CDR3 here is CASSVNSPSTDTQYF. The CDR3 DNA is TGTGCCAGCAGCGTGAACAGCCCGAGCACAGATACGCAGTATTTT.

This chain links TRBV7-9 with TRBJ1-5; D unclear. Germline CDR1 is SEHNR and CDR2 is FQNEAQ (reference sequence). V gave up 2 bases and J gave up 0 bases, with 11 bases separating them. The CDR3 length is 16 residues. CDR3: CASSLTTRYSNQPQHF. CDR3 sequence (DNA): TGTGCCAGCAGCTTAACCACAAGGTATAGCAATCAGCCCCAGCATTTT.

The count of this clone is one. The chain couples TRBV4-1 to TRBJ2-3; D call uncertain. The CDR3 length is 14 residues. The V end was cut by 5 bases, the J end by 3 bases, with 12 bases between. CDR1 MGHRA and CDR2 YSYEKL come from the germline V gene. Here the CDR3 DNA reads TGCGCCAGCAGCGTTTCGTTGGGGACAGATACGCAGTATTTT. Its protein product is CASSVSLGTDTQYF.

V is TRBV6-5 and J is TRBJ2-2; possible D gene TRBD2, 7 bases. CDR3 length: 16 amino acids. With 1 base removed from V and 5 bases from J, the gap between germline ends came to 14 bases. Germline V gene data show CDR1 as MNHEY and CDR2 as SVGAGI. CDR3 sequence reads: CASSYWGQGGTGELFF. Written as DNA, the CDR3 is TGTGCCAGCAGTTACTGGGGGCAGGGAGGGACCGGGGAGCTGTTTTTT.

The chain has TRBV28 and TRBJ2-5, with TRBD2 matching 11 bases. In germline, CDR1 is MDHEN, CDR2 SYDVKM. The CDR3 covers 14 residues. The J segment lost 5 bases and the V segment lost 4 bases, leaving 3 bases of the junction unmatched. DNA for the CDR3: TGTGCCAGCAGTTGGACTAGCGGGCGGGAGACCCAGTACTTC. The encoded protein is CASSWTSGRETQYF. The full variable domain, completed using reference TRBV28 and TRBJ2-5, is DVKVTQSSRYLVKRTGEKVFLECVQDMDHENMFWYRQDPGLGLRLIYFSYDVKMKEKGDIPEGYSVSREKKERFSLILESASTNQTSMYLCASSWTSGRETQYFGPGTRLLVL.

The chain recombines TRBV27 with TRBJ2-7; D is uncertain. The CDR3 is 13 residues long. Looked up from germline, CDR1 is MNHEY and CDR2 is SMNVEV (reference sequence). The germline V and J ends were trimmed by 5 bases and 3 bases, with 11 bases remaining between them. DNA of the CDR3: TGTGCCAGCAGTCTGCATCGAAACTACGAGCAGTACTTC. Translated: CASSLHRNYEQYF.